Each of the 9 T cell receptor beta chains below was sequenced from the same sample in a study of T cells generated in artificial thymic organoids. Which antigens these TCRs recognize remains unknown. Artificial thymic organoids aggregated human hematopoietic stem and progenitor cells with human DLL1-expressing MS5 murine stromal cells. Residual T cells were removed by FACS sorting CD34+CD3- progenitor cells before seeding the organoids. Semi-nested PCR with reverse primers in the TRAC or TRBC constant regions amplified each chain separately. In TCRdb, the 5' RACE reads were re-called with MiXCR into one record per CDR3 protein. This sample contains 8 to 10 distinct CDR3 sequences. Sequenced: naive CD8+ T cells grown in artificial thymic organoids from cord blood stem and progenitor cells. The subset is: CD3+TCRalphabeta+CD8SP T cells; for blood, CD45RO-CCR7+ naive CD8+ T cells. These TCRs come from a human donor who gave cord blood stem cells for thymic organoid culture, a cardiac surgery patient who gave postnatal thymus, or a blood donor (not recorded which). This table probably holds off-target reads from a library built for another chain.

Of note for this clonotype: The junction departs from germline at one end; a sequencing error may be responsible. The V gene is TRBV7-6, the J gene TRBJ2-7; possible D gene TRBD1, 6 bases. Germline V gene sequence: CDR1 SGHVS, CDR2 FNYEAQ. This CDR3 has 16 amino acids. The CDR3 sequence is CASSFGPLRGTYERYF. DNA for the CDR3: TGTGCCAGCAGCTTTGGCCCACTCAGGGGAACCTACGAGCGGTACTTC.

The chain employs TRBV14 and TRBJ1-3; no reliable D call. This CDR3 contains 15 residues. Germline lookup yields CDR1 SGHDN and CDR2 FVKESK. With 1 base removed from V and 0 bases from J, the gap between germline ends came to 7 bases. CDR3 protein: CASSQVGVSGNTIYF. The CDR3 DNA reads TGTGCCAGCAGCCAAGTCGGGGTCTCTGGAAACACCATATATTTT.

The chain is built from TRBV4-1 and TRBJ1-2; 8 bases map to TRBD1. V lost 6 bases to trimming and J lost 3 bases; unmatched junction nucleotides: 6. CDR1 is MGHRA and CDR2 is YSYEKL in the germline V gene. CDR3 length equals 14 residues. The DNA for the CDR3 is TGCGCCAGCAGGGACAGGGCTCTCCACTATGGCTACACCTTC. It is translated as CASRDRALHYGYTF.

The V and J genes are TRBV2 and TRBJ2-7, with 8 bases aligning to TRBD1. V dropped 10 bases and J dropped 4; count of bases not matched to a gene: 12. This CDR3 comprises 14 residues. Looked up from germline, CDR1 is SNHLY and CDR2 is FYNNEI. The CDR3 loop reads CANSFGTGLYEQYF. The CDR3 coding sequence is TGTGCCAACAGCTTCGGGACAGGCCTTTACGAGCAGTACTTC.

The V and J genes are TRBV4-1 and TRBJ2-3, with D uncertain. Germline loops: CDR1 MGHRA, CDR2 YSYEKL. Trimming pared 3 bases from V and 9 bases from J, leaving 10 bases between. The CDR3 loop spans 12 amino acids. The CDR3, as DNA: TGCGCCAGCAGCCAGCCGGGCCGGACGCAGTATTTT. Its translation: CASSQPGRTQYF.

This clonotype was seen a few times. This rearrangement joins TRBV6-6 to TRBJ1-6; perhaps TRBD1 as D (5 bases). V was shortened by 6 bases and J by 3 bases, with 18 bases between the two germline ends. CDR1 and CDR2 from the germline V gene are MNHNY and SVGAGI (reference sequence). The length of the CDR3 is 17 residues. The DNA of the CDR3 is TGTGCCAGCAGGACTCCCGCGGGGGTTCTCTATAATTCACCCCTCCACTTT. Translation gives CASRTPAGVLYNSPLHF.

The V call is TRBV10-3, the J call TRBJ1-6; 11 nucleotides agree with TRBD1. CDR1 and CDR2 (germline): ENHRY, SYGVKD. V was clipped by 6 bases and J by 7 bases; unmatched bases: 2. The CDR3 totals 14 residues. CDR3 sequence (DNA): TGTGCCATCAGCCGGGACAGGGGGAATTCACCCCTCCACTTT. This codes for CAISRDRGNSPLHF.

This chain connects TRBV5-1 to TRBJ1-1, with D unclear. This CDR3 spans 15 amino acids. Trimming removed 1 base from V and 5 bases from J, with 15 bases in between. Germline V gene data show CDR1 as SGHRS and CDR2 as YFSETQ. This chain's CDR3 is CASSLLGGIWTEAFF. In DNA, the CDR3 is TGCGCCAGCAGCTTGTTAGGAGGCATCTGGACTGAAGCTTTCTTT.

The chain recombines TRBV7-9 with TRBJ1-5; D is unresolved. The germline V gene encodes CDR1 SEHNR and CDR2 FQNEAQ (reference sequence). The CDR3 spans 14 residues. V was trimmed by 5 bases and J by 4 bases, leaving 12 bases between them. CDR3 in DNA: TGTGCCAGCAGCCCCCGAAGGAGGAATCAGCCCCAGCATTTT. Translation gives CASSPRRRNQPQHF.